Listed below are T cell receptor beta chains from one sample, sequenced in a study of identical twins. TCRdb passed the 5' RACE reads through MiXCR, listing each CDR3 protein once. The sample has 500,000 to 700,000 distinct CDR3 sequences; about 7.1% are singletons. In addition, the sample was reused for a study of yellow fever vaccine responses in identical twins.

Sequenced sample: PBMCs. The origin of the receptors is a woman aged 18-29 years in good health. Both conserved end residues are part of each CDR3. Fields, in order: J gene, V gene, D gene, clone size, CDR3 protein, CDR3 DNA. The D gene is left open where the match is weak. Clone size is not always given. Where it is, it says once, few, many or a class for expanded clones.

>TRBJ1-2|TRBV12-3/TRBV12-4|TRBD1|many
CASRDRGAGYTF
TGTGCCAGCAGGGACAGGGGTGCTGGCTACACCTTC
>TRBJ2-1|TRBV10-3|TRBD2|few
CAVLAGGLYNEQFF
TGTGCCGTCCTTGCGGGGGGCCTCTACAATGAGCAGTTCTTC
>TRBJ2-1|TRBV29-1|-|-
CSVEDDLNNEQFF
TGCAGCGTTGAAGATGATCTCAACAATGAGCAGTTCTTC
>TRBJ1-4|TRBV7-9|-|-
CASSGVRDREKLFF
TGTGCCAGCAGCGGGGTCCGAGACCGAGAAAAACTGTTTTTT
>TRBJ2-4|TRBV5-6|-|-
CASTMLPTKAKNIQYF
TGTGCCAGCACCATGCTACCAACCAAAGCCAAAAACATTCAGTACTTC
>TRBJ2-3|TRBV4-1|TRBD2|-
CASSQVAPPGGRGTDTQYF
TGCGCCAGCAGCCAAGTTGCTCCCCCTGGCGGGAGGGGCACAGATACGCAGTATTTT
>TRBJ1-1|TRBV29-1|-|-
CSVRQPEAFF
TGCAGCGTTCGCCAGCCTGAAGCTTTCTTT
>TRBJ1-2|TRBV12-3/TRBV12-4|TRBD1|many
CASNQGGNYGYTF
TGTGCCAGCAATCAAGGGGGCAACTATGGCTACACCTTC
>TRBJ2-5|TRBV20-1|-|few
CSAPYPGTTIQETQYF
TGCAGTGCTCCCTACCCCGGGACAACCATTCAAGAGACCCAGTACTTC
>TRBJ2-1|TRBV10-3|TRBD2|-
CAIRTGTSGNSSYNEQFF
TGTGCCATCAGAACCGGGACTAGCGGGAATAGCTCCTACAATGAGCAGTTCTTC
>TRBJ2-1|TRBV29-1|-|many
CSVEGLGGSIFYNEQFF
TGCAGCGTTGAAGGTCTCGGGGGTTCCATCTTCTACAATGAGCAGTTCTTC
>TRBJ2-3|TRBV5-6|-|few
CASSEGVDTQYF
TGTGCCAGCAGCGAGGGGGTAGATACGCAGTATTTT